One sample yielded the 19 T cell receptor beta chains listed below, sequenced in a study of blood T cells in healthy people across ages. A second PCR of roughly 6 to 12 cycles used a sample-barcoded 5' primer and a J-beta primer mix. TCRdb called the 5' RACE reads again in MiXCR, with one record for every CDR3 protein. The table shows about 1,400,000 distinct CDR3 sequences, with 42% occurring only once. Sequenced input: blood. Every receptor here comes from a woman between 18 and 30 years old in good health.

The chain links TRBV6-2 or TRBV6-3 to TRBJ1-2; the D gene is possibly TRBD1 (6 bases). Germline V gene sequence: CDR1 MNHEY, CDR2 SVGEGT. CDR3 length: 14 amino acids. With 7 bases removed from V and 1 base from J, the gap between germline ends came to 13 bases. CDR3 residues: CASTSRTVNYGYTF. DNA of the CDR3: TGTGCCAGCACCTCCAGGACAGTTAACTATGGCTACACCTTC.

This clonotype came up a few times. The chain uses TRBV6-5 and TRBJ1-2; TRBD1 matches 7 bases. The CDR3 length is 14 residues. V lost 2 bases, J lost 5 bases, and 5 bases stayed unmatched. Per the germline V gene, CDR1 is MNHEY and CDR2 is SVGAGI. This CDR3 reads CASSYGDSPYGYTF. The DNA of the CDR3 is TGTGCCAGCAGTTACGGGGACAGCCCGTATGGCTACACCTTC.

The chain employs TRBV6-1 and TRBJ2-5, with 11 bases lining up with TRBD2. The J call is uncertain, as TRBJ2-7 better fits the DNA end. The CDR3 is 14 residues long. From germline, CDR1 is MNHNS and CDR2 SASEGT. The CDR3 spells CASRVAGGTYEQYF. The CDR3 DNA follows: TGTGCCAGCAGGGTAGCGGGAGGGACCTACGAGCAGTACTTC.

This clonotype appeared many times. The chain couples TRBV12-3 or TRBV12-4 to TRBJ2-1; D gene unclear. The CDR3 spans 11 residues. Trimming left V 7 bases short and J 4 bases short, with 5 bases between. This CDR3 is CASTTYNEQFF. The CDR3 bases are TGTGCCAGCACAACGTACAATGAGCAGTTCTTC.

CDR3 sequence: CASSFYIGSQPQHF. The DNA of the CDR3 is TGTGCCAGCAGTTTCTACATAGGTAGTCAGCCCCAGCATTTT. This chain connects TRBV27 to TRBJ1-5; no clear D. Germline assignment: CDR1 MNHEY and CDR2 SMNVEV (reference sequence). The CDR3 spans 14 residues. V was clipped by 3 bases and J by 6 bases, with 12 bases between them.

The chain couples TRBV5-1 to TRBJ1-1; 11 nucleotides match TRBD1. This CDR3 region has 17 residues. Germline CDR1 is SGHRS and CDR2 is YFSETQ. The V segment lost 0 bases and the J segment 10 bases; nucleotides outside the gene matches: 14. CDR3 sequence (DNA): TGCGCCAGCAGCTTGGGAGCTGGACAGGGGGCATTTAGTCTAGCTTTCTTT. Protein sequence: CASSLGAGQGAFSLAFF.

This clonotype was detected once. The chain is built from TRBV6-2 or TRBV6-3 and TRBJ2-1, with no clear D. Per the germline V gene, CDR1 is MNHEY and CDR2 is SVGEGT. Trimming removed 5 bases at V and 3 bases at J, with 11 bases between. The CDR3 sequence is 14 residues long. The CDR3 region has the DNA TGTGCCAGCAGTGATGACCTGGGCTACAATGAGCAGTTCTTC. This codes for CASSDDLGYNEQFF.

The chain is built from TRBV10-3 and TRBJ1-2; D perhaps matches TRBD1 (6 bases). V gave up 7 bases and J gave up 1 base, with 10 bases separating them. The germline CDR1 and CDR2 sequences are ENHRY and SYGVKD. This CDR3 has 13 amino acids. The CDR3 sequence: CAIKADSNYGYTF. In DNA, the CDR3 is TGTGCCATCAAGGCGGACAGTAACTATGGCTACACCTTC.

The chain uses TRBV4-1 and TRBJ2-1, with 8 positions matching TRBD2. In germline, CDR1 is MGHRA, CDR2 YSYEKL. With 2 bases clipped from V and 2 bases from J, the junction kept 14 bases outside the gene matches. This CDR3 is built from 19 residues. The CDR3, as DNA: TGCGCCAGCAGCCAATCGGGGGTAGCGGGGCCCCTCACCTACAATGAGCAGTTCTTC. Encoded protein: CASSQSGVAGPLTYNEQFF.

This chain uses TRBV24-1 with TRBJ1-2; 7 bases fit TRBD1. Per germline, CDR1 KGHDR and CDR2 SFDVKD. This CDR3 is built from 15 residues. The V and J ends lost 4 bases and 0 bases, in that order; junction bases with no gene match: 4. CDR3 DNA sequence: TGTGCCACCAGTGACTCGACAGGGCCTAACTATGGCTACACCTTC. Translation gives CATSDSTGPNYGYTF.

This clonotype was seen only once. This chain connects TRBV12-5 to TRBJ2-4; no definite D call. The last part of the DNA fits TRBJ2-7 better; the J call may be wrong. Germline assignment: CDR1 LGHNT and CDR2 FRNRAP. This CDR3 has 13 residues. CDR3: CASGLDTTYEQYF. CDR3 nucleotide sequence: TGTGCTAGTGGTTTGGACACGACCTACGAGCAGTACTTC.

The DNA of the CDR3 is TGCAGTGCTAGAATTAGCGGGGGAAACAATGAGCAGTTCTTC. Amino acid sequence: CSARISGGNNEQFF. The chain couples TRBV20-1 to TRBJ2-1, with 9 positions matching TRBD2. With V trimmed by 2 bases and J by 5 bases, 4 bases remained unmatched. Looked up from germline, CDR1 is DFQATT and CDR2 is SNEGSKA (reference sequence). The length of the CDR3 is 14 residues.

This chain links TRBV30 with TRBJ1-2; D not certain. The CDR3 has 12 residues. Germline CDR1 GTSNPN, CDR2 SVGIG (reference sequence). V dropped 4 bases and J dropped 2 bases, with 8 bases sitting between them. The CDR3 DNA is TGTGCCTGGACCGTAGGAAACTATGGCTACACCTTC. Translated: CAWTVGNYGYTF.

The V gene is TRBV6-1, the J gene TRBJ2-7; D may be TRBD2 (6 bases). The V gene lost 8 bases and the J gene lost 0 bases, with 14 bases spanning the gap. CDR1 and CDR2 (germline): MNHNS, SASEGT. This CDR3 is 14 amino acids long. CDR3 bases: TGTGCCAGCGGGTGGAGGGCACCCTCCTACGAGCAGTACTTC. Amino acid sequence: CASGWRAPSYEQYF.

The chain employs TRBV27 and TRBJ2-1; D call uncertain. The germline V gene encodes CDR1 MNHEY and CDR2 SMNVEV (reference sequence). V lost 4 bases to trimming and J lost 6 bases, with 7 bases between them. The CDR3 runs 12 residues. The CDR3 region is CASSYLINEQFF. CDR3 nucleotides: TGTGCCAGCAGTTACCTTATCAATGAGCAGTTCTTC.

The chain carries TRBV27 and TRBJ2-2, with D perhaps matching TRBD1 or TRBD2 (5 bases each). The CDR3 is 17 amino acids. V was trimmed by 2 bases and J by 4 bases, leaving 17 bases between them. Germline-derived CDR1 and CDR2 are MNHEY and SMNVEV (reference sequence). The CDR3 sequence: CASSLQTPGASTGELFF. The CDR3 DNA reads as TGTGCCAGCAGTTTACAGACTCCCGGGGCGAGCACCGGGGAGCTGTTTTTT.

This clonotype has just a few counts. The rearrangement links TRBV20-1 to TRBJ2-1, with D hard to call. V was pared by 4 bases and J by 0 bases, with 7 bases between. CDR1 and CDR2 from the germline V gene are DFQATT and SNEGSKA (reference sequence). The CDR3 spans 13 residues. The CDR3 loop is CSAILGSYNEQFF. In nucleotides, the CDR3 is TGCAGTGCTATTTTGGGCTCCTACAATGAGCAGTTCTTC.

The chain couples TRBV4-1 to TRBJ1-2, with a possible D match to TRBD1 (5 bases). CDR1 is MGHRA, CDR2 YSYEKL, per germline. This CDR3 is built from 14 residues. V lost 0 bases, J lost 5 bases, and 10 bases lay in between. CDR3: CASSQDQEGYGYTF. The CDR3 coding sequence is TGCGCCAGCAGCCAAGACCAAGAGGGGTATGGCTACACCTTC.

Ten or more counts support this clonotype. The V gene is TRBV7-9, the J gene TRBJ2-7, with 7 bases fitting TRBD1. CDR3 length equals 15 residues. The ends lost 5 bases at V and 2 bases at J; junction bases unmatched: 9. From germline, CDR1 is SEHNR and CDR2 FQNEAQ (reference sequence). As DNA, the CDR3 is TGTGCCAGCAGCGCCCGGGACAGACTTACCTACGAGCAGTACTTC. Translation gives CASSARDRLTYEQYF.